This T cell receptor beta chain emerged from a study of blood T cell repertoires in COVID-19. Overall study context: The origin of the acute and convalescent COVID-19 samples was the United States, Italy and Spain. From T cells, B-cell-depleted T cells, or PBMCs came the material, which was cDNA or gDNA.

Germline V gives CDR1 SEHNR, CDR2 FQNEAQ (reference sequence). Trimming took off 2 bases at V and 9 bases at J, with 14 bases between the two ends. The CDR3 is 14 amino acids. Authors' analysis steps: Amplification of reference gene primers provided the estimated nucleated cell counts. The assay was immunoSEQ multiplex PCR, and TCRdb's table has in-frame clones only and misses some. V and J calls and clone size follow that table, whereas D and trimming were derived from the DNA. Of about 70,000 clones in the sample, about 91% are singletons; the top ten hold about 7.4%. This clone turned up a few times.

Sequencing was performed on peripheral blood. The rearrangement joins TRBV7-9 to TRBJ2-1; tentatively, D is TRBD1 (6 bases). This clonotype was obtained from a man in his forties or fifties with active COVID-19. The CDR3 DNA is TGTGCCAGCAGCTTATCACAGGGCGGCGGTGAGCAGTTCTTC. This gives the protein CASSLSQGGGEQFF.